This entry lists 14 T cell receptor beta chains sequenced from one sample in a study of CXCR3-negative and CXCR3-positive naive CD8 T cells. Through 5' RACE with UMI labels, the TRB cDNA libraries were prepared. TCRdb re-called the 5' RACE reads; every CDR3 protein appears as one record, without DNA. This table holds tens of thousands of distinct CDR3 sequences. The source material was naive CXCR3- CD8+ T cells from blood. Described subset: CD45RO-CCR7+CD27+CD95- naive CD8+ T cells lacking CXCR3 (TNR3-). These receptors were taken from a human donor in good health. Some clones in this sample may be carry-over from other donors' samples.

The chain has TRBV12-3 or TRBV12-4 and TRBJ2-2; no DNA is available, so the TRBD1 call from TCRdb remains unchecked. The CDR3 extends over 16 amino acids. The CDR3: CASSLRAPLYTGELFF.

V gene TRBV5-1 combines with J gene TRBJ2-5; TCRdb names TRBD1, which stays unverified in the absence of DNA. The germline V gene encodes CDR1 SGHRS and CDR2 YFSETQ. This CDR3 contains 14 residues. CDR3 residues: CASSPGQGWETQYF.

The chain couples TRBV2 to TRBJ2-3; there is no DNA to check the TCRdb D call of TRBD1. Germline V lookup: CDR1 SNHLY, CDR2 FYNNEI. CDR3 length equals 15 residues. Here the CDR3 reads CASSEPGQGVDTQYF.

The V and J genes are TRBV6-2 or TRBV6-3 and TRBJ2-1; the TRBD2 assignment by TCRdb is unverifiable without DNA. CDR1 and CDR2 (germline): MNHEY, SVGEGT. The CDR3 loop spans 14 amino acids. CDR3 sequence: CASGPSGTHNEQFF.

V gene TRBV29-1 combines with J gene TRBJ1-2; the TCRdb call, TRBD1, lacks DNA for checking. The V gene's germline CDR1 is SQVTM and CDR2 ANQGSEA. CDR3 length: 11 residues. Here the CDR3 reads CSVWQGDGYTF.

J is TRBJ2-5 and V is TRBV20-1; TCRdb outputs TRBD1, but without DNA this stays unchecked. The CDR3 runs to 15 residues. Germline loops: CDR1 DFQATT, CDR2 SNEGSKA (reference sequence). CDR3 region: CSARGGQSYQETQYF.

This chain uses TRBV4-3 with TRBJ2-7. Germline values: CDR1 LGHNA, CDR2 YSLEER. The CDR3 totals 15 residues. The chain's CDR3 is CASSQVFPGAQEQYF.

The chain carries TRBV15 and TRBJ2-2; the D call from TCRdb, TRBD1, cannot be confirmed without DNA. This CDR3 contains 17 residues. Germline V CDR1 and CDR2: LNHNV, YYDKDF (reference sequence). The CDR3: CATSRSWGGLAVGELFF. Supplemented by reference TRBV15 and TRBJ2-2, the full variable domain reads DAMVIQNPRYQVTQFGKPVTLSCSQTLNHNVMYWYQQKSSQAPKLLFHYYDKDFNNEADTPDNFQSRRPNTSFCFLDIRSPGLGDTAMYLCATSRSWGGLAVGELFFGEGSRLTVL.

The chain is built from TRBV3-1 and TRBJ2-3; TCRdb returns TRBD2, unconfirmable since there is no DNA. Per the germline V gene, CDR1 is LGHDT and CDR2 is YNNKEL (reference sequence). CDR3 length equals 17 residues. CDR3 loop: CASSQEGLAGVTDTQYF.

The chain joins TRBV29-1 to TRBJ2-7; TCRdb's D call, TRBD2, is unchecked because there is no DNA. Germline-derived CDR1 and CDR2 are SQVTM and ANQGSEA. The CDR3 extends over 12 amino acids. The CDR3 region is CSAEGDSYEQYF.

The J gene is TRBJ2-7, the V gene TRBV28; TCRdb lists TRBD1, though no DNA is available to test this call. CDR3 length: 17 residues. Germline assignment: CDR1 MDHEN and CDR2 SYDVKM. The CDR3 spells CASSLTGQGFDSYEQYF.

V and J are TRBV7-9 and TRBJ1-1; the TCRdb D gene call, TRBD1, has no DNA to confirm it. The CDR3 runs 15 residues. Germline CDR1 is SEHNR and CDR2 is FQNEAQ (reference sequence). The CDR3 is CASSHDRGLDTEAFF.

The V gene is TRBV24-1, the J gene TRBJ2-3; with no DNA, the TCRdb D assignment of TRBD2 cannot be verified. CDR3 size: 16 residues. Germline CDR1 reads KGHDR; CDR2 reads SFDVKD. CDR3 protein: CATSDLGTSGGETQYF.

CDR3 sequence: CASSESSGTAYEQYF. The chain combines TRBV10-2 with TRBJ2-7; TCRdb's D gene call, TRBD1, goes unchecked for lack of DNA. The CDR3 has 15 amino acids. CDR1 WSHSY and CDR2 SAAADI come from the germline V gene.